The rows below give T cell receptor beta chains drawn from one sample of a study of OX40 agonist ivuxolimab in advanced cancers. Libraries were prepared by immunoSEQ multiplex PCR; TCRdb keeps only in-frame clonotypes and omits some of them. This table holds tens of thousands of clones, approximately 90% found once. The source material was CD4+ or CD8+ T cells sorted from blood, sampled in a trial of the OX40 agonist ivuxolimab. Receptors originate from an adult with an advanced solid tumor such as melanoma, head and neck, liver or kidney cancer. Each CDR3 is given with its conserved first and last residue. The D gene is left open where the match is weak. Expanded clones get a size class; other rows say once, few or many, or leave the size out.

d_gene	abundance	v_gene	j_gene	CDR3nt	CDR3aa
-	-	TRBV9	TRBJ1-2	TGTGCCAGCAGCCCCCGGCGGGTTGCGTATGGCTACACCTTC	CASSPRRVAYGYTF
-	-	TRBV2	TRBJ2-7	TGTGCCAGCATTAAGAGTACCGGGAACTACGAGCAGTACTTC	CASIKSTGNYEQYF
-	-	TRBV11-3	TRBJ2-7	TGTGCCAGCGGTAGGGGCGACGAGCAGTACTTC	CASGRGDEQYF
TRBD1	-	TRBV19	TRBJ2-7	TGTGCCAGTAGTTCGGGACAGACCTACGAGCAGTACTTC	CASSSGQTYEQYF
TRBD1	once	TRBV30	TRBJ2-3	TGTGCCTGGAACGACCGGGACAGGGCCTCAGATACGCAGTATTTT	CAWNDRDRASDTQYF
-	once	TRBV7-8	TRBJ2-5	TGTGCCAGCACCCCCGGACAAGCAGAGACCCAGTACTTC	CASTPGQAETQYF
-	-	TRBV19	TRBJ1-1	TGTGCCAGTAGTAAAGCCTCGACAGAAGGGAACACTGAAGCTTTCTTT	CASSKASTEGNTEAFF
-	-	TRBV7-3	TRBJ2-1	TGTGCCAGCAGCTTCTTAGGGTATAACAATGAGCAGTTCTTC	CASSFLGYNNEQFF
-	few	TRBV28	TRBJ2-5	TGTGCCAGCAGTATCGAAGAGACCCAGTACTTC	CASSIEETQYF
-	-	TRBV5-1	TRBJ2-2	TGCGCCAGCAGCCGGACTAACGGTGATGCCGGGGAGCTGTTTTTT	CASSRTNGDAGELFF
TRBD1	-	TRBV18	TRBJ1-5	TGTGCCAGCTCCCGACAGGGTGGGAGCAATCAGCCCCAGCATTTT	CASSRQGGSNQPQHF
TRBD2	-	TRBV28	TRBJ2-3	TGTGCCACCCTGACTAGCGGGACAAATACGCAGTATTTT	CATLTSGTNTQYF
-	-	TRBV7-2	TRBJ2-1	TGTGCCAGCAGCCCGGGACCTAACAATGAGCAGTTCTTC	CASSPGPNNEQFF
TRBD2	-	TRBV7-3	TRBJ2-1	TGTGCCAGCAGTAGCGGGAGTTGGTCCTACAATGAGCAGTTCTTC	CASSSGSWSYNEQFF
-	few	TRBV5-6	TRBJ2-7	TGTGCCAGCAGCCGTGCCCCCTACGAGCAGTACTTC	CASSRAPYEQYF
-	-	TRBV7-9	TRBJ2-1	TGTGCCAGCAGTTCAGCGACTACCGGGCCCTACAATGAGCAGTTCTTC	CASSSATTGPYNEQFF
-	-	TRBV6-5	TRBJ2-7	TGTGCCAGCACCGGGCAGGGTGGAACCTACGAGCAGTACTTC	CASTGQGGTYEQYF
-	-	TRBV21-1	TRBJ2-2	TGTGCCAGCAGCACAATAGCGACAGGGCGGAACACCGGGGAGCTGTTTTTT	CASSTIATGRNTGELFF
TRBD2	-	TRBV7-3	TRBJ2-1	TGTGCCAGCAGCGCCTTGGGGCGGGAGGCGGGGAATGAGCAGTTCTTC	CASSALGREAGNEQFF
-	-	TRBV2	TRBJ1-3	TGTGCCAGCAACAGCCTGGGGGACACCATATATTTT	CASNSLGDTIYF
-	-	TRBV29-1	TRBJ2-7	TGCAGCGTTGGGTCCCGGGAAGTCCACGAGCAGTACTTC	CSVGSREVHEQYF
-	-	TRBV6-5	TRBJ1-1	TGTGCCAGTTTGGAGGCAGGGACGAACACTGAAGCTTTCTTT	CASLEAGTNTEAFF
TRBD2	-	TRBV13	TRBJ2-7	TGTGCCAGCAGCCCGGAGGGACTAGCGGGAGTTAAGCCCTACGAGCAGTACTTC	CASSPEGLAGVKPYEQYF
-	-	TRBV6-5	TRBJ2-7	TGTGCCAGCAGTTACTCGGGGAGCGCCGAGGGCTACGAGCAGTACTTC	CASSYSGSAEGYEQYF
-	once	TRBV15	TRBJ1-4	TGTGCCACCAGCAGACCTACCTTGGGAACTAATGAAAAACTGTTTTTT	CATSRPTLGTNEKLFF
TRBD2	-	TRBV20-1	TRBJ2-1	TGCAGTGCTCTCCAAGGGAGGGGGCAGTTCTTC	CSALQGRGQFF
-	-	TRBV29-1	TRBJ1-1	TGCAGCGTTTCCAGGGTTTGGGCTTTCTTT	CSVSRVWAFF